Each of the 10 T cell receptor beta chains below was sequenced from the same sample in a study of cytomegalovirus exposure and HLA in healthy donors. The data were produced by immunoSEQ multiplex PCR, yet TCRdb's version contains in-frame clones alone and is incomplete. The sample includes over 85,000 clones, roughly 84% seen only once; the top ten take 9% to 14%. Sequenced: PBMCs. Receptors were obtained from a woman in her late teens or twenties in good health and CMV-seropositive.

J is TRBJ2-7 and V is TRBV11-2; 8 bases align to TRBD2. The CDR3 is 16 residues long. CDR1 is SGHAT, CDR2 FQNNGV, per germline. V lost 0 bases, J lost 2 bases, and 6 bases stayed unmatched. CDR3 nucleotides: TGTGCCAGCAGCTTAGATCTTAAAGCGGGGGCCTACGAGCAGTACTTC. Translating gives CASSLDLKAGAYEQYF.

The chain couples TRBV12-5 to TRBJ2-5, with 8 bases matching TRBD1. J lost 4 bases, V lost 6 bases, and 16 bases had no gene match. The CDR3 has 17 residues. From germline, CDR1 is LGHNT and CDR2 FRNRAP. CDR3 nucleotide sequence: TGTGCTAGTGGGTTGACTGGCAGGGGGCTGGAGTCAGAGACCCAGTACTTC. It codes for CASGLTGRGLESETQYF.

The chain employs TRBV4-2 and TRBJ2-1, with 13 bases aligning to TRBD2. From germline, CDR1 is LGHNA and CDR2 YNFKEQ. The CDR3 spans 16 residues. J was trimmed by 7 bases and V by 0 bases; bases with no gene match: 3. CDR3 loop: CASSQDLTSGGNEQFF. The CDR3 region has the DNA TGTGCCAGCAGCCAAGATCTGACTAGCGGGGGGAATGAGCAGTTCTTC.

This rearrangement joins TRBV7-3 to TRBJ2-5; weak D call: TRBD1 (6 bases). This CDR3 is 14 amino acids long. Per germline, CDR1 SGHTA and CDR2 FQGTGA. The V gene lost 4 bases and the J gene lost 3 bases, with 12 bases spanning the gap. The CDR3 DNA follows: TGTGCCAGCAGCTCAGCGGACAGCAAAGAGACCCAGTACTTC. Protein product: CASSSADSKETQYF.

The CDR3 is CASSHPGTSGGLTDTQYF. The CDR3 DNA sequence: TGTGCCAGCAGCCACCCCGGGACTAGCGGGGGACTCACGGATACGCAGTATTTT. This chain links TRBV4-2 with TRBJ2-3; 14 nucleotides align to TRBD2. The CDR3 covers 18 residues. CDR1 is LGHNA and CDR2 is YNFKEQ in the germline V gene. J was trimmed by 6 bases and V by 3 bases; bases with no gene match: 11.

The rearrangement uses TRBV11-2 and TRBJ2-3; D is undetermined. V dropped 5 bases and J dropped 1 base, with 10 bases sitting between them. Germline lookup yields CDR1 SGHAT and CDR2 FQNNGV. There are 14 residues in the CDR3. The CDR3 DNA reads TGTGCCAGCAGCCCGGGTCACGGCACAGATACGCAGTATTTT. Encoded protein: CASSPGHGTDTQYF.

This clone is medium-sized. The V gene is TRBV10-1, the J gene TRBJ2-7; D is undetermined. The CDR3 has 12 residues. Per germline, CDR1 WNHNN and CDR2 SYGVQD (reference sequence). Trimming removed 8 bases from V and 4 bases from J, with 12 bases in between. CDR3: CASGHSSYEQYF. Written as DNA, the CDR3 is TGCGCCAGCGGTCACAGCTCTTACGAGCAGTACTTC.

This sequence joins TRBV7-2 and TRBJ1-6; TRBD1 matches at 8 bases. Trimming took 3 bases from V and 2 from J; bases not matched to a gene: 6. Germline values: CDR1 SGHTA, CDR2 FQGNSA. The CDR3 consists of 17 residues. The CDR3 sequence: CASSLGQGAAYNSPLHF. As DNA, the CDR3 is TGTGCCAGCAGCTTGGGTCAGGGGGCCGCCTATAATTCACCCCTCCACTTT. Together with reference TRBV7-2 and TRBJ1-6, the CDR3 gives the full variable domain: GAGVSQSPSNKVTEKGKDVELRCDPISGHTALYWYRQSLGQGLEFLIYFQGNSAPDKSGLPSDRFSAERTGGSVSTLTIQRTQQEDSAVYLCASSLGQGAAYNSPLHFGNGTRLTVT.

V gene TRBV5-4 combines with J gene TRBJ1-2; 7 positions match TRBD1. Germline V gives CDR1 SGHNT, CDR2 YYREEE (reference sequence). The CDR3 length is 13 residues. V trimming: 0 bases; J trimming: 8 bases; junction bases outside the gene matches: 4. CDR3 sequence reads: CASSLDRGRGYTF. DNA of the CDR3: TGTGCCAGCAGCTTGGACAGGGGTAGAGGCTACACCTTC.

This clone occurred a few times. The rearrangement uses TRBV11-2 and TRBJ2-7, with 7 nucleotides matching TRBD2. Unmatched junction bases numbered 11, after V lost 5 bases and J lost 7 bases. CDR1 and CDR2 (germline): SGHAT, FQNNGV. The CDR3 covers 14 residues. CDR3 residues: CASSLRTGGVEQYF. The CDR3 DNA sequence: TGTGCCAGCAGCCTACGGACGGGAGGAGTGGAGCAGTACTTC.